Listed here are 5 T cell receptor beta chains from one sample, sequenced in a study of CD8 T cells in Susac syndrome. Reverse transcription of roughly 0.45 to 1 ug RNA was performed with random hexamers. One entry per CDR3 protein, called by TCRdb with MiXCR from the immunoSEQ multiplex PCR reads. This table holds under 150,000 distinct CDR3 sequences, 95% found once. Material for sequencing was CD4+ T cells from PBMCs. These receptors were collected from a human donor with Susac syndrome.

The V and J genes are TRBV5-4 and TRBJ2-3; D remains ambiguous. CDR3 size: 12 residues. Germline assignment: CDR1 SGHNT and CDR2 YYREEE (reference sequence). V lost 2 bases and J 1 base, leaving 2 bases between the germline ends. CDR3 protein: CASSFRTDTQYF. The CDR3 bases are TGTGCCAGCAGCTTTCGCACAGATACGCAGTATTTT.

The CDR3 reads CASSYRTGELFF. The CDR3 DNA follows: TGTGCCAGCAGTTACAGGACCGGGGAGCTGTTTTTT. This chain links TRBV6-5 with TRBJ2-2; the D is unclear. V was trimmed by 2 bases and J by 5 bases, leaving 3 bases between them. Germline V gene data show CDR1 as MNHEY and CDR2 as SVGAGI. The CDR3 extends over 12 amino acids.

The gene calls are TRBV12-3 or TRBV12-4 and TRBJ1-2, with 10 bases fitting TRBD1. Germline trimming cut 5 bases from V and 6 bases from J; bases unmatched to any gene: 6. This CDR3 spans 14 amino acids. The DNA for the CDR3 is TGTGCCAGCAGTCCCTCGACAGGGGGCCATGGCTACACCTTC. It is translated as CASSPSTGGHGYTF.

The gene calls are TRBV7-6 and TRBJ1-1, with D unresolved. This CDR3 is built from 14 residues. Trimming stripped 6 bases from V and 4 bases from J, with 15 bases between. The V gene's germline CDR1 is SGHVS and CDR2 FNYEAQ. CDR3 in amino acids: CASRQTQSSTEAFF. The CDR3 nucleotides are TGTGCCAGCAGACAGACCCAGAGTTCCACTGAAGCTTTCTTT.

The V call is TRBV5-1, the J call TRBJ2-1; no reliable D call. Germline CDR1 and CDR2: SGHRS and YFSETQ. The CDR3 is 14 residues long. V was cut by 3 bases and J by 6 bases, with 13 bases left in between. The CDR3 here is CASSWDRIPNEQFF. The DNA of the CDR3 is TGCGCCAGCAGCTGGGATAGGATCCCCAATGAGCAGTTCTTC.